What follows are 29 T cell receptor beta chains derived from one specimen sequenced in a study of T cell responses to AZD1222 COVID-19 vaccine. Clones were sequenced by immunoSEQ multiplex PCR, and TCRdb holds only the in-frame ones, with some missing. The sample consists of about 200,000 clones, 90% to 95% of them appearing once. The specimen comprised peripheral blood, sampled 28 days after the second dose of the MenACWY control vaccine. The receptor set was obtained from an adult who received the MenACWY meningococcal vaccine as a control.

The chain uses TRBV27 and TRBJ1-1; D is unclear. Per the germline V gene, CDR1 is MNHEY and CDR2 is SMNVEV (reference sequence). The V end was cut by 4 bases, the J end by 1 base, with 10 bases between. The CDR3 extends over 14 amino acids. DNA for the CDR3: TGTGCCAGCAGTTCGAGACGGTGGAACACTGAAGCTTTCTTT. This codes for CASSSRRWNTEAFF.

V gene TRBV19 combines with J gene TRBJ1-2; the D gene is possibly TRBD1 (5 bases). The CDR3 is 12 residues long. The germline V gene encodes CDR1 LNHDA and CDR2 SQIVND (reference sequence). The germline V and J ends were trimmed by 9 bases and 3 bases, with 11 bases remaining between them. The CDR3 protein is CASRGNYYGYTF. DNA for the CDR3: TGTGCCAGCCGGGGGAACTACTATGGCTACACCTTC.

The rearrangement links TRBV28 to TRBJ1-5, with TRBD1 matching 7 bases. The germline CDR1 and CDR2 sequences are MDHEN and SYDVKM. With V trimmed by 6 bases and J by 4 bases, 3 bases remained unmatched. There are 13 residues in the CDR3. The CDR3 DNA reads as TGTGCCAGCAGACAGACAGGGAATCAGCCCCAGCATTTT. Translating it yields CASRQTGNQPQHF.

The rearrangement joins TRBV28 to TRBJ2-1; TRBD2 might be the D (6 bases). Trimming stripped 6 bases from V and 0 bases from J, with 15 bases between. The CDR3 is 16 residues long. Germline assignment: CDR1 MDHEN and CDR2 SYDVKM. CDR3 coding DNA: TGTGCCAGCAGCACGATTAGCGGAGTCTCCTACAATGAGCAGTTCTTC. Its protein product is CASSTISGVSYNEQFF.

This clone showed up just once. The chain joins TRBV2 to TRBJ2-7; no reliable D call. The V gene lost 6 bases and the J gene lost 4 bases, with 10 bases spanning the gap. Germline assignment: CDR1 SNHLY and CDR2 FYNNEI. CDR3 size: 12 residues. CDR3 region: CASSPGAYEQYF. The CDR3 DNA reads as TGTGCCAGCAGCCCTGGAGCATACGAGCAGTACTTC. The complete variable domain, with remaining parts taken from reference TRBV2 and TRBJ2-7, reads EPEVTQTPSHQVTQMGQEVILRCVPISNHLYFYWYRQILGQKVEFLVSFYNNEISEKSEIFDDQFSVERPDGSNFTLKIRSTKLEDSAMYFCASSPGAYEQYFGPGTRLTVT.

The chain uses TRBV3-1 (or the pseudogene TRBV3-2) and TRBJ2-1, with D perhaps matching TRBD2 (6 bases). The CDR3 loop spans 15 amino acids. Germline loops: CDR1 LGHDT, CDR2 YNNKEL (reference sequence). The V gene lost 3 bases and the J gene lost 4 bases, with 13 bases spanning the gap. For the CDR3, the DNA is TGTGCCAGCAGCCAGCGACTAGAGAGTTACAATGAGCAGTTCTTC. Translation gives CASSQRLESYNEQFF.

The chain has TRBV25-1 and TRBJ1-5; TRBD1 agrees at 7 bases. CDR1 is MGHDK, CDR2 SYGVNS, per germline. J lost 7 bases, V lost 3 bases, and 6 bases had no gene match. This CDR3 is built from 14 residues. The CDR3 loop reads CASSDHRGSQPQHF. DNA of the CDR3: TGTGCCAGCAGTGACCACAGGGGAAGCCAGCCCCAGCATTTT.

J is TRBJ1-2 and V is TRBV6-5; D possibly corresponds to TRBD1 (5 bases). Trimming cost V 5 bases and J 8 bases, with 18 bases left between them. Germline V gene sequence: CDR1 MNHEY, CDR2 SVGAGI. This CDR3 has 14 amino acids. The CDR3, as DNA: TGTGCCAGCAGTCCCGTAGGACCCCGGGGGGGCTACACCTTC. This gives the protein CASSPVGPRGGYTF.

The chain carries TRBV5-1 and TRBJ1-2; TRBD1 agrees at 9 bases. Trimming cost V 4 bases and J 7 bases; bases outside gene matches: 8. Germline lookup yields CDR1 SGHRS and CDR2 YFSETQ. CDR3 size: 14 residues. CDR3 amino acids: CASSQGQGSVGYTF. The CDR3 DNA reads TGCGCCAGCAGCCAGGGACAGGGTTCTGTTGGCTACACCTTC. Looking up the rest from reference TRBV5-1 and TRBJ1-2 gives the full variable domain: KAGVTQTPRYLIKTRGQQVTLSCSPISGHRSVSWYQQTPGQGLQFLFEYFSETQRNKGNFPGRFSGRQFSNSRSEMNVSTLELGDSALYLCASSQGQGSVGYTFGSGTRLTVV.

Comments on this clone: A read error may account for a junction end that differs from germline. This chain connects TRBV12-3 or TRBV12-4 to TRBJ2-1; unclear D gene. The CDR3 totals 12 residues. The CDR3 DNA follows: TGTGCCAGCAGTTACTCCTCCAATGAGCAGTTCTTC. Translating it yields CASSYSSNEQFF.

The V and J genes are TRBV6-1 and TRBJ2-1; weak D call: TRBD2 (5 bases). V lost 1 base and J 7 bases, leaving 17 bases between the germline ends. In germline, CDR1 is MNHNS, CDR2 SASEGT. This CDR3 comprises 16 residues. Here the CDR3 DNA reads TGTGCCAGCAGTGAAGTTAGGTTGGCGGGCCGGAATGAGCAGTTCTTC. It translates to CASSEVRLAGRNEQFF.

A single count supports this clone. The V and J genes are TRBV5-4 and TRBJ1-1; D ambiguous. V shed 6 bases and J shed 1 base, with 7 bases lying between them. Germline loops: CDR1 SGHNT, CDR2 YYREEE (reference sequence). The CDR3 totals 12 residues. CDR3: CASNRENTEAFF. DNA for the CDR3: TGTGCCAGCAATAGGGAGAACACTGAAGCTTTCTTT.

The chain recombines TRBV5-8 with TRBJ1-5; D possibly corresponds to TRBD1 (6 bases). Germline V gene sequence: CDR1 SGHTS, CDR2 YDEGEE. Deletions cut 5 bases from V and 3 bases from J, with 15 bases between. This CDR3 spans 15 amino acids. The CDR3 protein is CASSYGQLFNQPQHF. CDR3 coding DNA: TGTGCCAGCAGTTACGGACAGCTCTTCAATCAGCCCCAGCATTTT.

The chain employs TRBV7-3 and TRBJ2-2, with a weak D call TRBD2 (6 bases). This CDR3 spans 15 amino acids. The germline V gene has CDR1 SGHTA and CDR2 FQGTGA. The V and J ends lost 2 bases and 4 bases respectively, with 11 bases between them. The CDR3: CASSLAEGPTGELFF. For the CDR3, the DNA is TGTGCCAGCAGCTTAGCGGAGGGCCCCACCGGGGAGCTGTTTTTT.

This CDR3 is CASSIEGRNYGYTF. For the CDR3, the DNA is TGTGCCAGCAGCATAGAGGGCAGAAACTATGGCTACACCTTC. The chain employs TRBV9 and TRBJ1-2; D is uncertain. Germline assignment: CDR1 SGDLS and CDR2 YYNGEE. Deletions cut 4 bases from V and 2 bases from J, with 12 bases between. There are 14 residues in the CDR3.

The gene calls are TRBV2 and TRBJ2-7; D possibly corresponds to TRBD2 (7 bases). Trimming left V 5 bases short and J 0 bases short, with 17 bases between. Germline V gene lookup returns CDR1 SNHLY and CDR2 FYNNEI. The CDR3 contains 16 residues. CDR3 in DNA: TGTGCCAGCAGTCCCCAAGGGGGGGTCTTCTCCTACGAGCAGTACTTC. Amino acids: CASSPQGGVFSYEQYF.

The rearrangement links TRBV7-2 to TRBJ1-5; D may be TRBD1 (6 bases). The CDR3 runs 16 residues. CDR1 and CDR2 (germline): SGHTA, FQGNSA. Trimming pared 3 bases from V and 2 bases from J, leaving 14 bases between. CDR3 DNA sequence: TGTGCCAGCAGCTTTCTGGGGGCTGAGGGCAATCAGCCCCAGCATTTT. This translates into CASSFLGAEGNQPQHF.

The chain couples TRBV6-5 to TRBJ1-1, with D uncertain. Trimming took off 2 bases at V and 0 bases at J, with 10 bases between the two ends. The CDR3 has 15 residues. In germline, CDR1 is MNHEY, CDR2 SVGAGI. CDR3 region: CASSYDGWMNTEAFF. In nucleotides, the CDR3 is TGTGCCAGCAGTTACGACGGCTGGATGAACACTGAAGCTTTCTTT.

This clone was picked up one time. The rearrangement links TRBV24-1 to TRBJ1-1; D is possibly TRBD1 (6 bases). Trimming removed 10 bases at V and 5 bases at J, with 13 bases between. The V gene's germline CDR1 is KGHDR and CDR2 SFDVKD. CDR3 length: 12 residues. DNA of the CDR3: TGTGCCACGGCAGGGGATGGAACTGAAGCTTTCTTT. Translation: CATAGDGTEAFF.

J is TRBJ2-2 and V is TRBV20-1, with D possibly called TRBD1 or TRBD2 (5 bases each). Trimming shortened V by 3 bases and J by 4 bases, and 12 bases separated the two germline ends. CDR1 and CDR2 (germline): DFQATT, SNEGSKA (reference sequence). The CDR3 is made up of 14 amino acids. CDR3 DNA: TGCAGTGCTAGTCGGGGCGGACCCACCGGGGAGCTGTTTTTT. This translates into CSASRGGPTGELFF.

The chain is built from TRBV28 and TRBJ1-6, with 7 bases that match TRBD1. V dropped 4 bases and J dropped 0; count of bases not matched to a gene: 6. This CDR3 comprises 17 residues. Germline assignment: CDR1 MDHEN and CDR2 SYDVKM. CDR3 sequence reads: CASSSLQGSSYNSPLHF. The DNA of the CDR3 is TGTGCCAGCAGTTCGTTACAGGGGAGCTCCTATAATTCACCCCTCCACTTT.

V and J are TRBV7-9 and TRBJ2-7, with TRBD2 as a possible D gene (6 bases). With 5 bases removed from V and 3 bases from J, the gap between germline ends came to 11 bases. There are 13 residues in the CDR3. Germline V CDR1 and CDR2: SEHNR, FQNEAQ (reference sequence). The CDR3 DNA reads TGTGCCAGCAGCCTGCGGGACTTCTACGAGCAGTACTTC. Protein: CASSLRDFYEQYF.

The chain links TRBV28 to TRBJ2-3; 9 bases line up with TRBD2. CDR1 and CDR2 (germline): MDHEN, SYDVKM. The CDR3 extends over 16 amino acids. J was trimmed by 1 base and V by 6 bases; bases with no gene match: 8. CDR3 DNA: TGTGCCAGCAGGTATCGACTAGCGGACCGCACAGATACGCAGTATTTT. Residues: CASRYRLADRTDTQYF.

The chain joins TRBV7-2 to TRBJ1-6, with D perhaps matching TRBD1 (6 bases). V was clipped by 4 bases and J by 6 bases, with 10 bases between them. Germline V gene sequence: CDR1 SGHTA, CDR2 FQGNSA. The CDR3 totals 14 residues. This CDR3 is CASSYRAPNSPLHF. The DNA of the CDR3 is TGTGCCAGCAGCTACAGGGCCCCTAATTCACCCCTCCACTTT.

The rearrangement links TRBV12-3 or TRBV12-4 to TRBJ1-1; no definite D call. V was clipped by 1 base and J by 8 bases, with 8 bases between them. The length of the CDR3 is 12 residues. The CDR3 DNA follows: TGTGCCAGCAGTTTAGTCCTGAGAGAAGCTTTCTTT. Residues: CASSLVLREAFF.

The chain is built from TRBV29-1 and TRBJ2-1; 9 nucleotides match TRBD2. V shed 4 bases and J 8 bases; nucleotides not matched to a gene: 9. CDR1 is SQVTM and CDR2 is ANQGSEA in the germline V gene. CDR3 size: 14 residues. The CDR3 sequence is CSVGMRLAVDEQFF. The CDR3 DNA follows: TGCAGCGTTGGGATGCGACTAGCGGTCGATGAGCAGTTCTTC.

About this clone itself: Other DNA sequences in the same sample also yield this CDR3. The chain recombines TRBV18 with TRBJ1-1; D gene unclear. With 3 bases removed from V and 3 bases from J, the gap between germline ends came to 8 bases. In germline, CDR1 is KGHSH, CDR2 LQKENI. This CDR3 contains 13 residues. The CDR3 is CASSPRADTEAFF. The CDR3 DNA reads as TGTGCCAGCTCACCCCGGGCGGACACTGAAGCTTTCTTT.

The chain combines TRBV2 with TRBJ2-2, with D uncertain. Per germline, CDR1 SNHLY and CDR2 FYNNEI. The CDR3 has 12 amino acids. The V end lost 6 bases, the J end lost 3 bases, and 5 bases lay between the germline ends. CDR3 nucleotides: TGTGCCAGCAGAGAGGACACCGGGGAGCTGTTTTTT. It codes for CASREDTGELFF.

This clone was counted once. Here the CDR3 reads CASSLAREAPEQFF. CDR3 DNA: TGTGCCAGCAGCTTAGCGCGGGAGGCCCCTGAGCAGTTCTTC. The rearrangement uses TRBV7-9 and TRBJ2-1; TRBD2 matches at 8 bases. From germline, CDR1 is SEHNR and CDR2 FQNEAQ (reference sequence). The J segment lost 9 bases and the V segment lost 0 bases, leaving 4 bases of the junction unmatched. The CDR3 runs 14 residues.